This TCR beta chain derives from a study of blood T cell repertoires in COVID-19. Study background: T cells, B-cell-depleted T cells, or PBMCs provided the cDNA or gDNA that served as material.

This CDR3 is 13 amino acids long. Germline assignment: CDR1 GTSNPN and CDR2 SVGIG (reference sequence). The junction had 5 bases not matched to a gene; V was cut back by 0 bases and J by 9 bases. Study processing details: From reference gene primer amplification, estimates of nucleated cell counts were derived. TCRdb's copy holds only in-frame clones and misses some; the assay was immunoSEQ multiplex PCR. From that table come the V and J calls and clone size; the DNA was used to work out D and trimming. The sample shows approximately 99,000 clones, just over 85% of them seen only once. The clonotype comes from a human donor in a cohort sampled during active COVID-19. This chain uses TRBV30 with TRBJ2-7; 10 nucleotides agree with TRBD2. Sequencing was done on a sample of peripheral blood. CDR3 in DNA: TGTGCCTGGAGTGTAACTAGCGGGACGGGGCAGTACTTC. As protein: CAWSVTSGTGQYF.